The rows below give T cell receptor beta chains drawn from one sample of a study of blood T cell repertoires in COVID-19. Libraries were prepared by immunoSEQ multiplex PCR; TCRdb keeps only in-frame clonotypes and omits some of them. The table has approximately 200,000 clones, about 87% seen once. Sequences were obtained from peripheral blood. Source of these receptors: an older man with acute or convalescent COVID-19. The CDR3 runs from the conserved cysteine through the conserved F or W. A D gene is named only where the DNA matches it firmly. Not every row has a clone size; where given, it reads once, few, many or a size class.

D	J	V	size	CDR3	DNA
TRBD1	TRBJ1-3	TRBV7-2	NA	CASSLDDRDNTIYF	TGTGCCAGCAGCTTAGATGACAGGGATAACACCATATATTTT
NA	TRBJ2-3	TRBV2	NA	CASSEQASTDTQYF	TGTGCCAGCAGCGAGCAAGCTAGCACAGATACGCAGTATTTT
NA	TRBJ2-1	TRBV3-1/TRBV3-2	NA	CASSQVRPKGNEQFF	TGTGCCAGCAGCCAAGTACGCCCCAAGGGGAATGAGCAGTTCTTC
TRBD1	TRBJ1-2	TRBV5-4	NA	CASRTDRGLGYGYTF	TGTGCCAGCAGGACTGACAGGGGGTTAGGATATGGCTACACCTTC
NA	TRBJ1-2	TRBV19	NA	CASSRSGQYGYTF	TGTGCCAGTAGTAGGTCTGGACAGTATGGCTACACCTTC
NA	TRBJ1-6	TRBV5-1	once	CASSLEVTGNSPLHF	TGCGCCAGCAGCTTGGAAGTCACAGGGAACTCACCCCTCCACTTT
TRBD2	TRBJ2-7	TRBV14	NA	CASSPRTSIDEQYF	TGTGCCAGCAGCCCACGGACTAGCATCGACGAGCAGTACTTC
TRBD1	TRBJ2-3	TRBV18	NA	CASSPRTGSYTQYF	TGTGCCAGCTCACCTCGGACAGGGTCGTATACGCAGTATTTT
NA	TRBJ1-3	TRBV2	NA	CASTDQAGGMGNTIYF	TGTGCCAGCACCGATCAGGCGGGGGGGATGGGAAACACCATATATTTT
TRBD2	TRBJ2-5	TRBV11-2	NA	CASRGTSGRFETQYF	TGTGCCAGCAGGGGGACTAGCGGGAGATTTGAGACCCAGTACTTC
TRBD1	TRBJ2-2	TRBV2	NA	CASSRQGLGELFF	TGTGCCAGCAGTCGACAGGGTCTGGGGGAGCTGTTTTTT
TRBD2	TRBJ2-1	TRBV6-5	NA	CASRKGLAAYNEQFF	TGTGCCAGCAGGAAGGGACTAGCGGCTTACAATGAGCAGTTCTTC
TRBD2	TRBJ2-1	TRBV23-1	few	CASSQPRGLAVSYNEQFF	TGCGCCAGCAGTCAACCCCGAGGACTAGCAGTCTCCTACAATGAGCAGTTCTTC
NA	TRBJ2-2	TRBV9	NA	CASSVVVTAAATGELFF	TGTGCCAGCAGCGTAGTAGTAACAGCAGCGGCCACCGGGGAGCTGTTTTTT
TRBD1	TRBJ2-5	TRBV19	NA	CASSRTGAETQYF	TGTGCCAGTAGTAGAACAGGGGCCGAGACCCAGTACTTC
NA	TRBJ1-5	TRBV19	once	CASSMRGASRGNQPQHF	TGTGCCAGTAGTATGCGGGGGGCGAGCAGAGGCAATCAGCCCCAGCATTTT
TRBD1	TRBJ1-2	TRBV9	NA	CASSVGTAYGYTF	TGTGCCAGCAGCGTGGGGACAGCATATGGCTACACCTTC
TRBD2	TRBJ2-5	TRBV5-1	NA	CASSDTSGISETQYF	TGCGCCAGCAGCGATACTAGCGGGATATCAGAGACCCAGTACTTC
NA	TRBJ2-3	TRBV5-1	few	CASSLEGPPDTQYF	TGCGCCAGCAGCTTAGAGGGCCCTCCAGATACGCAGTATTTT
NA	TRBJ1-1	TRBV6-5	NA	CASLDGSTTEAFF	TGTGCCAGTCTAGATGGGTCGACCACTGAAGCTTTCTTT
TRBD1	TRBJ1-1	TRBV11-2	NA	CASSSRQGAGTEAFF	TGTGCCAGCAGTTCCCGACAGGGGGCAGGCACTGAAGCTTTCTTT
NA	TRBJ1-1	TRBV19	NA	CASSSRDSYTEAFF	TGTGCCAGTAGTTCCCGGGACTCTTACACTGAAGCTTTCTTT
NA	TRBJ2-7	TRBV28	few	CASNEIRGSEVTYEQYF	TGTGCCAGCAATGAGATCAGGGGATCGGAGGTTACCTACGAGCAGTACTTC
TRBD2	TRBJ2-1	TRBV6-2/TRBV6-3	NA	CASSQRTSGSGNEQFF	TGTGCCAGCAGTCAACGGACTAGCGGGAGCGGTAATGAGCAGTTCTTC
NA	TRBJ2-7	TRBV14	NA	CASSQVNSYEQYF	TGTGCCAGCAGCCAAGTGAACTCGTACGAGCAGTACTTC
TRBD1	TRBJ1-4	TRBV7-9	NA	CASSLAGTGTPTNEKLFF	TGTGCCAGCAGCTTAGCGGGGACAGGGACTCCAACTAATGAAAAACTGTTTTTT
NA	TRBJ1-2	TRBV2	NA	CASSEGGAGYTF	TGTGCCAGCAGTGAAGGGGGCGCGGGCTACACCTTC
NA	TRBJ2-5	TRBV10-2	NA	CASSARQALETQYF	TGCGCCAGCAGTGCCCGACAAGCCTTAGAGACCCAGTACTTC
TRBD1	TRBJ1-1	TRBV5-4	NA	CASSLGRQGPNTEAFF	TGTGCCAGCAGCTTGGGGAGACAGGGACCCAACACTGAAGCTTTCTTT
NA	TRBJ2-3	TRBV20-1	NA	CSAPRGDTQYF	TGCAGTGCTCCCAGGGGAGATACGCAGTATTTT
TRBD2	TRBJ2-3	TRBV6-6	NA	CASTLRGLAYTDTQYF	TGTGCCAGCACCTTACGGGGACTAGCGTACACAGATACGCAGTATTTT
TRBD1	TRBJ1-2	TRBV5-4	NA	CASSLEGTGLYGYTF	TGTGCCAGCAGCTTGGAGGGGACAGGCTTGTATGGCTACACCTTC
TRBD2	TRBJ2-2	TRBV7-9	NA	CASSFKTSGTGELFF	TGTGCCAGCAGCTTTAAGACTAGCGGGACCGGGGAGCTGTTTTTT
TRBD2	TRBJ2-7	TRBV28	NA	CASTFRGGREQYF	TGTGCCAGCACCTTCCGGGGGGGGAGGGAGCAGTACTTC
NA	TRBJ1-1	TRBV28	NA	CASSLYSSEAFF	TGTGCCAGCAGCCTCTATTCCTCTGAAGCTTTCTTT
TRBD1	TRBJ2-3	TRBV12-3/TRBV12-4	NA	CASRPPGGHTQYF	TGTGCCAGCAGGCCCCCAGGGGGACATACGCAGTATTTT
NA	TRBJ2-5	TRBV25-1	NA	CASLPGAGQPGGETQYF	TGTGCCAGCCTCCCCGGAGCGGGACAACCCGGGGGAGAGACCCAGTACTTC
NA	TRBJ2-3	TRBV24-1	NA	CATSDLSTTGEVRSDTQYF	TGTGCCACCAGTGATTTGTCCACAACAGGGGAGGTCAGGTCAGATACGCAGTATTTT
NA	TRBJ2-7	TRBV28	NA	CATLSGNFYEQYF	TGTGCCACCCTATCGGGAAACTTCTACGAGCAGTACTTC
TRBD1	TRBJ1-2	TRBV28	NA	CASSPDSGTGGGYTF	TGTGCCAGCAGCCCAGACTCCGGGACAGGCGGAGGCTACACCTTC
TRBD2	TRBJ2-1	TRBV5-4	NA	CASSPPGTSGTNEQFF	TGTGCCAGCAGCCCTCCCGGGACTAGCGGGACGAATGAGCAGTTCTTC
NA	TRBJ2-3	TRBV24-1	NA	CATSDHTDTQYF	TGTGCCACCAGTGACCATACAGATACGCAGTATTTT
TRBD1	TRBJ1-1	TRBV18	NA	CASSPYLTDRGEAFF	TGTGCCAGCTCACCTTACCTAACCGACAGGGGTGAAGCTTTCTTT
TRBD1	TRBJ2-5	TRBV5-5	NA	CASSLTGEETQYF	TGTGCCAGCAGCCTGACAGGGGAAGAGACCCAGTACTTC
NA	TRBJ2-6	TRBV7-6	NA	CASSPLGQSSGANVLTF	TGTGCCAGCAGCCCTCTGGGGCAGTCGTCTGGGGCCAACGTCCTGACTTTC
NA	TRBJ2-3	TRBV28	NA	CAINRVAASTDTQYF	TGTGCAATAAACCGGGTAGCAGCTAGCACAGATACGCAGTATTTT
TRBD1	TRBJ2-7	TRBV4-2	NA	CASTISRDRIYEQYF	TGTGCCAGCACAATATCCCGGGACAGGATCTACGAGCAGTACTTC
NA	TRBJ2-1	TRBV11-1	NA	CASSTTQGTTYNEQFF	TGTGCCAGCAGTACGACTCAGGGAACGACCTACAATGAGCAGTTCTTC
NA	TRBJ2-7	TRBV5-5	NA	CASSGQGQLEQYF	TGTGCCAGCTCCGGGCAGGGTCAGCTCGAGCAGTACTTC
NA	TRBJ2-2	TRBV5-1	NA	CASSGLTNTGELFF	TGCGCCAGCAGCGGACTAACGAACACCGGGGAGCTGTTTTTT
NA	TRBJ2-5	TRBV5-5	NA	CASTRQGQETQYF	TGTGCCAGCACGAGGCAGGGGCAAGAGACCCAGTACTTC
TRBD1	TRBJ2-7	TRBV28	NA	CASTGGTGGREQYF	TGTGCCAGCACGGGAGGGACAGGGGGCAGAGAGCAGTACTTC
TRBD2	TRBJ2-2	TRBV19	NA	CASRRLAGGSGGELFF	TGTGCCAGTAGGAGACTAGCGGGAGGTTCTGGCGGGGAGCTGTTTTTT
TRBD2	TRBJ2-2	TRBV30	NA	CAWSVRLWGGKNTGELFF	TGTGCCTGGAGTGTTAGATTATGGGGGGGAAAGAACACCGGGGAGCTGTTTTTT
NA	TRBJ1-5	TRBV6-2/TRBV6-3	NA	CASSPSMTGLNQPQHF	TGTGCCAGCAGCCCTTCTATGACAGGACTCAATCAGCCCCAGCATTTT
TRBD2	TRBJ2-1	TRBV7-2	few	CASSLDSGRSNEQFF	TGTGCCAGCAGCTTAGATAGCGGGAGAAGCAATGAGCAGTTCTTC
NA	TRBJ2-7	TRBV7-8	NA	CASSRVGVQGEQYF	TGTGCCAGCAGCCGAGTAGGGGTCCAGGGGGAGCAGTACTTC
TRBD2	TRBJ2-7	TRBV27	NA	CASSPLVAGGGYEQYF	TGTGCCAGCAGTCCCTTGGTGGCGGGAGGAGGGTACGAGCAGTACTTC
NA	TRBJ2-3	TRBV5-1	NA	CASSSGTSRDTQYF	TGCGCCAGCAGCTCCGGGACTTCTAGAGATACGCAGTATTTT
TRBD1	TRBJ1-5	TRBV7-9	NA	CASSLAGTGIQPQHF	TGTGCCAGCAGCTTAGCTGGGACAGGGATTCAGCCCCAGCATTTT